This TCR beta chain was retrieved from a study of T cells in Graves' hyperthyroidism and ophthalmopathy. Study details: Peripheral blood was drawn at first diagnosis, prior to all treatment.

This clonotype occurred many times. Using RNA transcripts as the source, TCR beta CDR3 regions were amplified. RT-PCR in the first round (using the HTBI primer set) targeted the TCR CDR3. TCRdb used MiXCR to reprocess the multiplex PCR reads, holding one entry per CDR3 protein. The data hold some 440,000 distinct CDR3 sequences, with 15% to 18% observed a single time. The CDR3 totals 16 residues. The junction had 5 bases not matched to a gene; V was cut back by 4 bases and J by 0 bases. The rearrangement joins TRBV12-3 or TRBV12-4 to TRBJ1-5; 8 positions agree with TRBD1. The sample taken for sequencing was blood. The sequence came from a woman aged 18-30 years with Graves' hyperthyroidism. The CDR3 sequence: CASSSGQGRSNQPQHF. DNA of the CDR3: TGTGCCAGCAGTTCAGGACAGGGCCGTAGCAATCAGCCCCAGCATTTT.